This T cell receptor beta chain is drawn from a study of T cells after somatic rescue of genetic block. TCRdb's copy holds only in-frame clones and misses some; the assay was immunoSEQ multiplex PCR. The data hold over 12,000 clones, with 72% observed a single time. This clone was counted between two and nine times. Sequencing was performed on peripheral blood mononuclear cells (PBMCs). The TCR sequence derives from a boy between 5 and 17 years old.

The CDR3 region has the DNA TGTGCCAGCAGCTTAGATTCCAGCAATCAGCCCCAGCATTTT. This sequence encodes CASSLDSSNQPQHF. The rearrangement joins TRBV11-2 to TRBJ1-5, with D unclear. V was pared by 0 bases and J by 1 base, with 4 bases between. Germline lookup yields CDR1 SGHAT and CDR2 FQNNGV. There are 14 residues in the CDR3.